Below are 2 T cell receptor beta chains sequenced from a single sample in a study of blood T cell repertoires in COVID-19. The protocol was immunoSEQ multiplex PCR, while the TCRdb copy is restricted to in-frame clones and leaves out a portion. Of under 150,000 clones detected, nearly 85% appear once; the ten largest clones hold more than 3%. The sequenced material came from PBMCs or T cells enriched from blood (not recorded which). These receptors were collected from a man aged 50 to 60 in a cohort exposed to, infected with or recovered from COVID-19 (not recorded which).

The rearrangement joins TRBV3-1 (or the pseudogene TRBV3-2) to TRBJ2-7, with TRBD1 as a possible D gene (6 bases). Germline V CDR1 and CDR2: LGHDT, YNNKEL (reference sequence). This CDR3 is built from 15 residues. V lost 2 bases, J lost 4 bases, and 15 bases lay in between. The CDR3 reads CASSQPRTVGYEQYF. In DNA form, the CDR3 reads TGTGCCAGCAGCCAACCCCGGACAGTCGGGTACGAGCAGTACTTC.

This chain uses TRBV20-1 with TRBJ1-2, with D unresolved. Trimming pared 5 bases from V and 8 bases from J, leaving 12 bases between. The CDR3 runs to 11 residues. The germline gives CDR1 DFQATT, CDR2 SNEGSKA (reference sequence). The chain's CDR3 is CSAWGGGGYTF. The CDR3, as DNA: TGCAGTGCTTGGGGAGGAGGGGGCTACACCTTC.